This T cell receptor beta chain stems from a study of blood T cell repertoires in COVID-19. Study overall: Researchers got acute and convalescent COVID-19 samples from the United States, Italy and Spain. Sources were T cells, B-cell-depleted T cells, or PBMCs; the material itself was cDNA or gDNA.

V was clipped by 6 bases and J by 6 bases, with 15 bases between them. Germline-derived CDR1 and CDR2 are MNHEY and SVGAGI. There are 15 residues in the CDR3. Per the original data handling: Amplifying reference gene primers gave estimates of nucleated cell counts. Clones were read by immunoSEQ multiplex PCR, and TCRdb kept only the in-frame ones, dropping some. The V and J calls and clone size are taken from that table; D and trimming were inferred from the DNA. Of 98,000 or so clones listed, approximately 88% were seen once; the top ten hold roughly a quarter. Sequences were obtained from peripheral blood. The TCR was taken from a man between 60 and 75 years old with acute or convalescent COVID-19. The chain is built from TRBV6-5 and TRBJ1-6; maybe TRBD1 (5 bases). The chain's CDR3 is CASRGGGEINSPLHF. The CDR3 nucleotides read TGTGCCAGCAGAGGCGGGGGGGAAATTAATTCACCCCTCCACTTT.